The TCR beta chain under discussion was sequenced for a study of cytomegalovirus exposure and HLA in healthy donors. Study outcomes and limitations: At a 0.05 false discovery rate, a later analysis found approximately 15,000 TCR beta sequences to be associated with HLA alleles. The authors listed around 150 TCR beta chains as cytomegalovirus-associated. Other equally common chains were less clonally expanded than HLA-associated TCR beta chains, a later analysis showed.

Concerning this clone itself: No antigen is known for it.

PCR primers comprised 60 Vbeta and 13 Jbeta primers. The table came from immunoSEQ multiplex PCR; TCRdb's copy has only in-frame clones and leaves some out. The sample shows roughly 110,000 clones, roughly 87% of them seen only once. While unrecorded immune exposures were likely, the donors were nominally healthy when sampled. V was shortened by 6 bases and J by 8 bases, with 10 bases between the two germline ends. Germline V gene sequence: CDR1 SNHLY, CDR2 FYNNEI. The CDR3 runs to 12 residues. The origin of this receptor is a man younger than 45 in good health and CMV-seropositive. V usage is TRBV2 and J usage is TRBJ2-2, with D uncertain. The sample was PBMCs. In nucleotides, the CDR3 is TGTGCCAGCAGAACTACGTTTGGGGAGCTGTTTTTT. Its protein is CASRTTFGELFF.